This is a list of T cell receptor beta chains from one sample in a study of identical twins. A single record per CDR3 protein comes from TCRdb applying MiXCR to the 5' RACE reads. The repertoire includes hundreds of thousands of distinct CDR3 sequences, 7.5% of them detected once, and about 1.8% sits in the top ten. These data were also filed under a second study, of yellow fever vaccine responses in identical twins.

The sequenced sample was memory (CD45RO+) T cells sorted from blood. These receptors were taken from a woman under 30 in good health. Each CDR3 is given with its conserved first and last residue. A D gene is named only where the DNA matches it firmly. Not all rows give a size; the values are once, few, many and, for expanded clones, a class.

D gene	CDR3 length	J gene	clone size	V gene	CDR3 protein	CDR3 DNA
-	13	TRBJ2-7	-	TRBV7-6	CASSTGYAYEQYF	TGTGCCAGCAGCACAGGGTACGCTTACGAGCAGTACTTC
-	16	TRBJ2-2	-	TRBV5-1	CASRPFRGENTGELFF	TGCGCCAGCAGGCCCTTTAGGGGGGAAAACACCGGGGAGCTGTTTTTT
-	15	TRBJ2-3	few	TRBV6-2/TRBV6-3	CASRLGGQGTDTQYF	TGTGCCAGCAGGCTCGGGGGACAAGGCACAGATACGCAGTATTTT
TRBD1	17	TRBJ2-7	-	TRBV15	CATSRGTGGGMRHEQYF	TGTGCCACCAGCAGAGGTACAGGGGGCGGAATGCGCCACGAGCAGTACTTC
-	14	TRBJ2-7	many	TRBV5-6	CASSLTSMRYEQYF	TGTGCCAGCAGCTTGACTAGTATGCGTTACGAGCAGTACTTC
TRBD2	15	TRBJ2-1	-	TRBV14	CASSRERDYYNEQFF	TGTGCCAGCAGTCGCGAGCGGGACTACTACAATGAGCAGTTCTTC
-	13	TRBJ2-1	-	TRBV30	CAWSGDTYNGQFF	TGTGCCTGGAGTGGGGACACCTACAATGGGCAGTTCTTC
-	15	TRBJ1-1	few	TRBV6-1	CASSENGGRNTEAFF	TGTGCCAGCAGTGAGAATGGGGGAAGGAACACTGAAGCTTTCTTT
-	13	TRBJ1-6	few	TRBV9	CASSTGTETPLHF	TGTGCCAGCAGCACTGGGACCGAAACACCCCTCCACTTT
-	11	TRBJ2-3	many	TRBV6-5	CASSSTSAEYF	TGTGCCAGCAGCTCTACATCGGCGGAGTATTTT
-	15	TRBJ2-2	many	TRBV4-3	CASSQDGTRDGELFF	TGCGCCAGCAGCCAAGACGGTACTAGGGACGGGGAGCTGTTTTTT
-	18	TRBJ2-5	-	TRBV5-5	CASSLASAGGPSRETQYF	TGTGCCAGCAGCTTGGCCTCGGCCGGAGGGCCGAGTCGGGAGACCCAGTACTTC
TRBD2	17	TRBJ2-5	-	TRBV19	CASSTILASGVTETQYF	TGTGCCAGTAGTACGATTCTGGCTAGCGGGGTAACAGAGACCCAGTACTTC
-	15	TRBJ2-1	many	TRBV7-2	CASSLELASYNEQFF	TGTGCCAGCAGCTTAGAACTAGCTTCCTACAATGAGCAGTTCTTC
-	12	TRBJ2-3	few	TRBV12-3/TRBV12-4	CASSLDEDTQYF	TGTGCCAGCAGTTTAGATGAAGATACGCAGTATTTT
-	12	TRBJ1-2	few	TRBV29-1	CSVERGSYGYTF	TGCAGCGTTGAGAGAGGTAGTTATGGCTACACCTTC
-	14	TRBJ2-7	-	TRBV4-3	CASSQDGQSYEQYF	TGCGCCAGCAGCCAAGATGGACAGTCCTACGAGCAGTACTTC
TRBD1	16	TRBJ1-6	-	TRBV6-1	CASSQRPGQGISPLHF	TGTGCCAGCAGTCAACGGCCGGGACAGGGGATTTCACCCCTCCACTTT
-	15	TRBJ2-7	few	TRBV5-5	CASSLYQDRGYEQYF	TGTGCCAGCAGCTTGTATCAGGACAGAGGGTACGAGCAGTACTTC
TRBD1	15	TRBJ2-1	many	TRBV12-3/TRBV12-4	CASSHGQGGFGEQFF	TGTGCCAGCAGCCATGGACAGGGTGGTTTTGGTGAGCAGTTCTTC
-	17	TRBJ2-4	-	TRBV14	CASSSLLRAVAKNIQYF	TGTGCCAGCAGTTCTCTCCTTCGGGCGGTAGCCAAAAACATTCAGTACTTC
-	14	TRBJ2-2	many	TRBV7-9	CASSLEENTGELFF	TGTGCCAGCAGCTTGGAGGAGAACACCGGGGAGCTGTTTTTT
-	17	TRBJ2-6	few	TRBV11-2	CASSLNPISSGANVLTF	TGTGCCAGCAGCTTAAATCCCATTAGCTCTGGGGCCAACGTCCTGACTTTC
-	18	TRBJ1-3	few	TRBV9	CASSDPMAKGTSGNTIYF	TGTGCCAGCAGCGATCCCATGGCGAAGGGAACCTCTGGAAACACCATATATTTT
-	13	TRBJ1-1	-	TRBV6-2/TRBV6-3	CASSYASNTEAFF	TGTGCCAGCAGTTACGCCTCGAACACTGAAGCTTTCTTT
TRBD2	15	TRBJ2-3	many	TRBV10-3	CAISVASGDLDTQYF	TGTGCCATCAGTGTGGCTAGCGGTGACCTTGATACGCAGTATTTT
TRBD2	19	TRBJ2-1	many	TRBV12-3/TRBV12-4	CASSPSGIKRERKDNEQFF	TGTGCCAGCAGCCCCTCCGGGATCAAGCGGGAGAGGAAGGACAATGAGCAGTTCTTC
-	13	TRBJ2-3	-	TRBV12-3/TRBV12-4	CASTITAGDTQYF	TGTGCCAGCACGATCACGGCGGGAGATACGCAGTATTTT
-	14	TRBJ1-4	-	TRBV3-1	CASSPLASNEKLFF	TGTGCCAGCAGCCCACTTGCTTCTAATGAAAAACTGTTTTTT
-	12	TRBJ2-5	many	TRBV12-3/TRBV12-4	CASRLGAETQYF	TGTGCCAGCCGGCTCGGGGCAGAGACCCAGTACTTC
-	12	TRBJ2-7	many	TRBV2	CASSAGSYEQYF	TGTGCCAGCAGTGCGGGGTCCTACGAGCAGTACTTC
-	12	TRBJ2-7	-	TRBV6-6	CASSYGQGREYF	TGTGCCAGCAGTTACGGGCAGGGTAGGGAGTACTTC
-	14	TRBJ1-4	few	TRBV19	CASSTGPTAEKLFF	TGTGCCAGTAGTACTGGGCCTACGGCTGAAAAACTGTTTTTT
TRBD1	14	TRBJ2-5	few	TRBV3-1	CASTRDRGQETQYF	TGTGCCAGCACCCGGGACAGGGGCCAAGAGACCCAGTACTTC